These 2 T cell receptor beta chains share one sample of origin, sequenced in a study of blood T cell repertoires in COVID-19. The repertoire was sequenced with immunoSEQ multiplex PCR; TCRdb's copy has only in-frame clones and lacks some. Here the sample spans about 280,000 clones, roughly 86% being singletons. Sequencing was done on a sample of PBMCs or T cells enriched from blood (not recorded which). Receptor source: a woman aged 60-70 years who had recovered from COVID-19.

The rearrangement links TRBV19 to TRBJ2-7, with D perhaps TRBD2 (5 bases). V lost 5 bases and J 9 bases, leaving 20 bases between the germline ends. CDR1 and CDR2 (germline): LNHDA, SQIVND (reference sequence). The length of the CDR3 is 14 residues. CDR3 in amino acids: CASSPIADYDGQYF. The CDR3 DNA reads TGTGCCAGTAGTCCAATAGCCGACTACGATGGGCAGTACTTC.

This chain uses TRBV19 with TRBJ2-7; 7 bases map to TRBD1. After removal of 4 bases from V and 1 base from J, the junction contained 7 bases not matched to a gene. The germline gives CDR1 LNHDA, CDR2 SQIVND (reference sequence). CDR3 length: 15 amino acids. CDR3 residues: CASSKGTATSYEQYF. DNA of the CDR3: TGTGCCAGTAGTAAAGGGACAGCAACTTCCTACGAGCAGTACTTC.